The sequence of this T cell receptor (beta chain) was determined in a study of cytomegalovirus exposure and HLA in healthy donors. As for the study in general: A data release that came early held roughly 85 million unique TCRs from HLA-typed donors.

Notes on this clone: Its antigen is currently unknown.

Researchers ran the PCR with 60 Vbeta and 13 Jbeta primers. Assay used: immunoSEQ multiplex PCR; TCRdb lists only in-frame clones, some missing. The sample includes 40,000 to 45,000 clones, 51% of them seen just once. Looked up from germline, CDR1 is MDHEN and CDR2 is SYDVKM. Deletions cut 11 bases from V and 3 bases from J, with 19 bases between. The CDR3 sequence is 15 residues long. General study findings and limits: For most TCR sequences rarity was the rule, although some public TCRs occurred in many donors. A later analysis by the authors found several of the most significant clusters apparently linked to common viral pathogens. Both high specificity and high sensitivity reportedly marked the classifier's diagnosis of cytomegalovirus status.

The TCR originated in a man in his 60s in good health and CMV-seronegative. The sequenced sample was PBMCs. The rearrangement uses TRBV28 and TRBJ1-4, with D perhaps matching TRBD1 (5 bases). The CDR3 reads CAAGTEGAANEKLFF. DNA of the CDR3: TGTGCCGCGGGGACGGAGGGTGCAGCTAATGAAAAACTGTTTTTT.